Shown below are 26 T cell receptor beta chains from a single sample sequenced in a study of a mutant IDH1 vaccine in newly diagnosed glioma. Noted time point: week 35, safety follow-up. Each dose delivered 300 ug of mutant IDH1 20-mer peptide subcutaneously with imiquimod. Libraries were prepared by immunoSEQ multiplex PCR; TCRdb keeps only in-frame clonotypes and omits some of them. This sample yields tens of thousands of clones, of which roughly four fifths are seen a single time; roughly 5.3% belongs to the top ten. For these receptors, no antigen is known. The sequences come from PBMCs, collected from a glioma patient whose treatment included an IDH1 peptide vaccine. Receptors were obtained from a man in his forties with glioma.

The rearrangement links TRBV19 to TRBJ2-4; no clear D gene. Germline assignment: CDR1 LNHDA and CDR2 SQIVND (reference sequence). The V and J ends lost 4 bases and 0 bases respectively, with 13 bases between them. This CDR3 is built from 16 residues. The chain's CDR3 is CASSKTPDGAKNIQYF. The CDR3 DNA is TGTGCCAGTAGTAAGACCCCCGACGGAGCCAAAAACATTCAGTACTTC.

This CDR3 is CSVERDRGYEQYF. For the CDR3, the DNA is TGCAGCGTTGAAAGGGACAGGGGCTACGAGCAGTACTTC. The chain has TRBV29-1 and TRBJ2-7; 10 bases match TRBD1. V lost 2 bases, J lost 3 bases, and 1 base stayed unmatched. In germline, CDR1 is SQVTM, CDR2 ANQGSEA. The CDR3 contains 13 residues.

This chain uses TRBV11-2 with TRBJ2-5; the match to TRBD2 covers 7 bases. This CDR3 comprises 13 residues. Germline values: CDR1 SGHAT, CDR2 FQNNGV. V gave up 6 bases and J gave up 6 bases; unmatched junction bases: 7. CDR3 sequence: CASSRSGVQTQYF. The CDR3, as DNA: TGTGCCAGCAGTAGAAGCGGGGTTCAGACCCAGTACTTC. The full variable domain, with the rest looked up from reference TRBV11-2 and TRBJ2-5, is EAGVAQSPRYKIIEKRQSVAFWCNPISGHATLYWYQQILGQGPKLLIQFQNNGVVDDSQLPKDRFSAERLKGVDSTLKIQPAKLEDSAVYLCASSRSGVQTQYFGPGTRLLVL.

This clone was counted a few times. Written as DNA, the CDR3 is TGCGCCAGCAGCCAAGATGGGACAGGGGTCCCGGGTCAGCCCCAGCATTTT. Translated: CASSQDGTGVPGQPQHF. The gene calls are TRBV4-1 and TRBJ1-5; 10 bases agree with TRBD1. The V segment lost 0 bases and the J segment 6 bases; nucleotides outside the gene matches: 8. Germline assignment: CDR1 MGHRA and CDR2 YSYEKL. The CDR3 is made up of 17 amino acids.

The J gene is TRBJ2-7, the V gene TRBV4-3, with D unclear. Trimming left V 0 bases short and J 2 bases short, with 14 bases between. Germline V gives CDR1 LGHNA, CDR2 YSLEER. This CDR3 region has 16 residues. The CDR3 here is CASSQDAFRLPYEQYF. The CDR3 DNA reads as TGCGCCAGCAGCCAAGATGCTTTCAGGCTGCCCTACGAGCAGTACTTC.

The gene calls are TRBV20-1 and TRBJ2-1; D gene uncertain. CDR1 DFQATT and CDR2 SNEGSKA come from the germline V gene (reference sequence). The CDR3 has 11 residues. The CDR3 coding sequence is TGCAGGGGCAGCCGCTACAATGAGCAGTTCTTC. Its protein product is CRGSRYNEQFF.

The J gene is TRBJ2-2, the V gene TRBV7-2, with no clear D. This CDR3 spans 13 amino acids. Germline V gene lookup returns CDR1 SGHTA and CDR2 FQGNSA. V gave up 4 bases and J gave up 6 bases, with 9 bases separating them. CDR3 sequence: CASSSPRAGELFF. The CDR3 region has the DNA TGTGCCAGCAGCTCACCTAGGGCCGGGGAGCTGTTTTTT.

The chain has TRBV30 and TRBJ2-3; unclear D gene. Germline CDR1 reads GTSNPN; CDR2 reads SVGIG (reference sequence). This CDR3 is built from 14 residues. Trimming pared 0 bases from V and 0 bases from J, leaving 7 bases between. CDR3 coding DNA: TGTGCCTGGAGTGTAAGGGCAAGCACAGATACGCAGTATTTT. It encodes CAWSVRASTDTQYF.

CDR3 amino acids: CASSLQGNVNSPLHF. The CDR3 bases are TGTGCCAGCAGTTTACAAGGGAATGTTAATTCACCCCTCCACTTT. The chain uses TRBV27 and TRBJ1-6; unclear D gene. Germline lookup yields CDR1 MNHEY and CDR2 SMNVEV (reference sequence). Trimming removed 2 bases at V and 6 bases at J, with 11 bases between. CDR3 length: 15 amino acids.

The chain links TRBV9 to TRBJ2-1; the D gene is possibly TRBD2 (6 bases). The V end was cut by 3 bases, the J end by 4 bases, with 11 bases between. CDR1 is SGDLS, CDR2 YYNGEE, per germline. This CDR3 comprises 14 residues. The CDR3 reads CASSAGVGYNEQFF. The CDR3 region has the DNA TGTGCCAGCAGCGCGGGGGTGGGGTACAATGAGCAGTTCTTC.

The sample holds one count of this clone. The chain recombines TRBV5-5 with TRBJ2-3; 10 positions match TRBD2. With 0 bases clipped from V and 1 base from J, the junction kept 8 bases outside the gene matches. Germline V gene sequence: CDR1 SGHKS, CDR2 YYEKEE (reference sequence). The CDR3 runs 18 residues. The CDR3 DNA is TGTGCCAGCAGCTTGGGTCTAGCGGGAGTCGGTGGCACAGATACGCAGTATTTT. Translating it yields CASSLGLAGVGGTDTQYF.

This clone was observed a single time. This chain connects TRBV18 to TRBJ2-1; 7 nucleotides agree with TRBD1. The CDR3 has 15 amino acids. Germline V gene lookup returns CDR1 KGHSH and CDR2 LQKENI. V shed 2 bases, J shed 5 bases, and the junction held 6 bases outside the gene matches. CDR3 DNA sequence: TGTGCCAGCTCACCAAGGGGGCTTTGGAACAATGAGCAGTTCTTC. Translated, it gives CASSPRGLWNNEQFF.

This rearrangement joins TRBV11-2 to TRBJ2-4; perhaps TRBD1 as D (5 bases). The CDR3 runs 15 residues. Germline V CDR1 and CDR2: SGHAT, FQNNGV. Trimming took off 1 base at V and 8 bases at J, with 15 bases between the two ends. The CDR3 DNA sequence: TGTGCCAGCAGCTTAGGGTTTAAAGTGGGGCACATTCAGTACTTC. Protein: CASSLGFKVGHIQYF.

The chain is built from TRBV7-9 and TRBJ2-1; possibly TRBD2 for D (6 bases). The ends were cut back, 0 bases at V and 0 bases at J, with 15 bases in the middle. There are 18 residues in the CDR3. Germline CDR1 reads SEHNR; CDR2 reads FQNEAQ (reference sequence). The CDR3 bases are TGTGCCAGCAGCTTAGCGGGCCTAGGAGGGCTCTCCTACAATGAGCAGTTCTTC. Translating gives CASSLAGLGGLSYNEQFF.

The rearrangement joins TRBV5-4 to TRBJ2-1; 9 bases map to TRBD2. V shed 4 bases, J shed 5 bases, and the junction held 10 bases outside the gene matches. CDR1 and CDR2 from the germline V gene are SGHNT and YYREEE (reference sequence). This CDR3 has 16 amino acids. Here the CDR3 reads CASSHPTSGFNNEQFF. For the CDR3, the DNA is TGTGCCAGCAGCCACCCGACTAGCGGCTTCAACAATGAGCAGTTCTTC.

This chain uses TRBV7-2 with TRBJ1-2, with D possibly TRBD1 on 6 matching bases. Deletions cut 5 bases from V and 4 bases from J, with 14 bases between. The CDR3 contains 14 residues. Germline V lookup: CDR1 SGHTA, CDR2 FQGNSA. CDR3 nucleotide sequence: TGTGCCAGCAGCCCGGCGGGGGCTGGCTATGGCTACACCTTC. Protein sequence: CASSPAGAGYGYTF.

The chain employs TRBV25-1 and TRBJ2-3, with TRBD2 matching over 8 bases. There are 16 residues in the CDR3. The germline V gene encodes CDR1 MGHDK and CDR2 SYGVNS. Losses at the gene ends were 3 bases for V and 6 bases for J; bases not matched to a gene: 11. The CDR3 reads CASSEAGGGVKDTQYF. The CDR3 DNA sequence: TGTGCCAGCAGTGAGGCGGGGGGCGGTGTGAAGGATACGCAGTATTTT.

CDR3 protein: CASSLIRESDNEQFF. The CDR3, as DNA: TGTGCCAGCAGCTTGATACGGGAGTCCGACAATGAGCAGTTCTTC. This chain uses TRBV5-6 with TRBJ2-1; tentatively, D is TRBD2 (6 bases). The CDR3 totals 15 residues. Germline loops: CDR1 SGHDT, CDR2 YYEEEE. Trimming removed 1 base at V and 5 bases at J, with 13 bases between.

This clone was counted only a few times. The chain employs TRBV4-3 and TRBJ1-4, with TRBD1 as a possible D gene (6 bases). Trimming shortened V by 5 bases and J by 7 bases, and 17 bases separated the two germline ends. CDR3 length equals 15 residues. CDR1 is LGHNA, CDR2 YSLEER, per germline. The CDR3 spells CASSSRAGASEKLFF. Written as DNA, the CDR3 is TGCGCCAGCAGCTCCCGAGCAGGGGCAAGTGAAAAACTGTTTTTT.

The chain employs TRBV19 and TRBJ2-4; TRBD2 is a possible D gene (5 bases). CDR1 is LNHDA, CDR2 SQIVND, per germline (reference sequence). The CDR3 consists of 15 residues. The V gene lost 1 base and the J gene lost 0 bases, with 7 bases spanning the gap. CDR3 DNA sequence: TGTGCCAGTAGTATAGCCCGGGGAGCCAAAAACATTCAGTACTTC. This gives the protein CASSIARGAKNIQYF.

CDR3 DNA sequence: TGTGCCAGCAGCCAAGGACTTGTTGTCTACGAGCAGTACTTC. It translates to CASSQGLVVYEQYF. The chain has TRBV7-8 and TRBJ2-7, with D tentatively TRBD2 (5 bases). The length of the CDR3 is 14 residues. The germline CDR1 and CDR2 sequences are SGHVS and FQNEAQ. With 5 bases removed from V and 3 bases from J, the gap between germline ends came to 14 bases.

The chain combines TRBV10-3 with TRBJ1-1; D unresolved. The CDR3 extends over 14 amino acids. V was cut by 5 bases and J by 3 bases, with 13 bases left in between. CDR1 is ENHRY, CDR2 SYGVKD, per germline. CDR3 sequence (DNA): TGTGCCATCAGTCCAGCTACGACACACACTGAAGCTTTCTTT. Translation gives CAISPATTHTEAFF.

The chain is built from TRBV11-2 and TRBJ1-2; no definite D call. Germline V gene data show CDR1 as SGHAT and CDR2 as FQNNGV. V lost 6 bases and J 8 bases, leaving 16 bases between the germline ends. The CDR3 covers 13 residues. CDR3 amino acids: CASRSPDPKGYTF. The CDR3 DNA is TGTGCCAGCAGGTCTCCCGACCCAAAGGGCTACACCTTC.

V is TRBV28 and J is TRBJ1-5; D gene ambiguous. Germline lookup yields CDR1 MDHEN and CDR2 SYDVKM. This CDR3 is 12 amino acids long. V was cut by 6 bases and J by 7 bases, with 10 bases left in between. The CDR3 spells CASRPVSQPQHF. CDR3 sequence (DNA): TGTGCCAGCAGACCGGTCAGCCAGCCCCAGCATTTT.

The chain links TRBV7-6 to TRBJ2-7; 9 bases agree with TRBD2. The CDR3 length is 16 residues. The junction had 10 bases not matched to a gene; V was cut back by 7 bases and J by 0 bases. The germline V gene has CDR1 SGHVS and CDR2 FNYEAQ. CDR3 coding DNA: TGTGCCAGCACCTTGGGCGCGGGGGGGAGCTCCTACGAGCAGTACTTC. Protein sequence: CASTLGAGGSSYEQYF.

The sample holds a few counts of this clone. The chain employs TRBV19 and TRBJ1-1; D gene unclear. Germline CDR1 and CDR2: LNHDA and SQIVND (reference sequence). The CDR3 is 11 residues long. The V gene lost 3 bases and the J gene lost 3 bases, with 2 bases spanning the gap. This chain's CDR3 is CASSIYTEAFF. CDR3 bases: TGTGCCAGTAGTATCTACACTGAAGCTTTCTTT.